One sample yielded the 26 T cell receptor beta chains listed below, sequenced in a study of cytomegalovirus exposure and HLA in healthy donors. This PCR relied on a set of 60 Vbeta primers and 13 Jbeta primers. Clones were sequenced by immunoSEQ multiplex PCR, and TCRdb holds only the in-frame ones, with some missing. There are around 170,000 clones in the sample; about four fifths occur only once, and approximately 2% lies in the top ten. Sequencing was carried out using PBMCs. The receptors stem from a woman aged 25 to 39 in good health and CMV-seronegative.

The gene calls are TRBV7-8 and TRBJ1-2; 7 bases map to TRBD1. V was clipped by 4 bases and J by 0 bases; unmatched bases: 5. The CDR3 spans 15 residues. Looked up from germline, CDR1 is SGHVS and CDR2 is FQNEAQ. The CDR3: CASSSQGGSNYGYTF. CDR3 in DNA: TGTGCCAGCAGCTCCCAGGGGGGCTCTAACTATGGCTACACCTTC.

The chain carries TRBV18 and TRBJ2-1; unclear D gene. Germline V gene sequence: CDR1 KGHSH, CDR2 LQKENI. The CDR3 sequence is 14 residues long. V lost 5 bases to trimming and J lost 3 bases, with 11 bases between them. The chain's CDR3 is CASSVRKIYNEQFF. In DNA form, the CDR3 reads TGTGCCAGCTCAGTCAGGAAGATCTACAATGAGCAGTTCTTC.

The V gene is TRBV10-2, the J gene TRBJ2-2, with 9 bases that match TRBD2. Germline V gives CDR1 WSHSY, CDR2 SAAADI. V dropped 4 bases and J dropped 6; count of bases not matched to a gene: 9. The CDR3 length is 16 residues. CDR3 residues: CASSAGGGGGPGELFF. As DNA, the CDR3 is TGCGCCAGCAGTGCGGGGGGCGGGGGGGGACCCGGGGAGCTGTTTTTT.

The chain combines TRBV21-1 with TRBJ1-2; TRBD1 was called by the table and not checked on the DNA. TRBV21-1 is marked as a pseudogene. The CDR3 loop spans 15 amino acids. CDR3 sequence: CASSKATGGNYGYTF. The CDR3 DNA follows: TGTGCCAGCAGCAAAGCGACAGGGGGCAACTATGGCTACACCTTC.

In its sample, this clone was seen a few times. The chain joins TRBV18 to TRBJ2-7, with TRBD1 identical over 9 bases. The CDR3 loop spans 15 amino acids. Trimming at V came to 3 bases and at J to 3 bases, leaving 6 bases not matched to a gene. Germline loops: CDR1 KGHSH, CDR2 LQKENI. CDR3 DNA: TGTGCCAGCTCACCTTCCGGGACAGGGAGCTACGAGCAGTACTTC. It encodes CASSPSGTGSYEQYF.

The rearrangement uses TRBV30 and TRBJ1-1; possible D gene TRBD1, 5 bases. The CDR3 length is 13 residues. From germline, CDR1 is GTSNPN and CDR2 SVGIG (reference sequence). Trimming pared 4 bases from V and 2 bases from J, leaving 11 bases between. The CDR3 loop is CAWTRTLNTEAFF. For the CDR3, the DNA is TGTGCCTGGACCAGGACACTTAACACTGAAGCTTTCTTT.

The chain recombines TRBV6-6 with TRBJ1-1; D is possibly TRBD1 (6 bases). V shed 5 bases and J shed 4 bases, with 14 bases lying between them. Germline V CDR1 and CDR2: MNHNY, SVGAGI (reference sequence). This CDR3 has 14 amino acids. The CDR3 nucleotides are TGTGCCAGCAGTCCGGACAGAACCTTCACTGAAGCTTTCTTT. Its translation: CASSPDRTFTEAFF.

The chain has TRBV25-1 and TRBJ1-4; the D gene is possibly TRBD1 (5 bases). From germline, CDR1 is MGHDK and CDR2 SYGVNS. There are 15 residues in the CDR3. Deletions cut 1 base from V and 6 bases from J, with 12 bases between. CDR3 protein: CASSESKGLDEKLFF. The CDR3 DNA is TGTGCCAGCAGTGAATCAAAGGGGTTGGATGAAAAACTGTTTTTT.

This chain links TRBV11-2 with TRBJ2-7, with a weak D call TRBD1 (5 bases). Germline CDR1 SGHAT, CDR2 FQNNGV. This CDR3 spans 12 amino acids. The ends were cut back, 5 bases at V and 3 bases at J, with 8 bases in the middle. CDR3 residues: CASSQGSYEQYF. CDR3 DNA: TGTGCCAGCAGCCAGGGTAGCTACGAGCAGTACTTC.

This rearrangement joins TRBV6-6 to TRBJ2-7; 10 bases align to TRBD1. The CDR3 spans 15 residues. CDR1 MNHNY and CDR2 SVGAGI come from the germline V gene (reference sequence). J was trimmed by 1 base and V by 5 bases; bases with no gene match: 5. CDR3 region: CASSQTGGASYEQYF. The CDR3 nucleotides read TGTGCCAGCAGTCAGACAGGGGGCGCTTCCTACGAGCAGTACTTC.

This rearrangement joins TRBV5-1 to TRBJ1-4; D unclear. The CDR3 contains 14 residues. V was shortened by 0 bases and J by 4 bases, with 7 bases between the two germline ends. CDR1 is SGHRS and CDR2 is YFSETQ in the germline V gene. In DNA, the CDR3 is TGCGCCAGCAGCTTGGGACAATTTAATGAAAAACTGTTTTTT. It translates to CASSLGQFNEKLFF.

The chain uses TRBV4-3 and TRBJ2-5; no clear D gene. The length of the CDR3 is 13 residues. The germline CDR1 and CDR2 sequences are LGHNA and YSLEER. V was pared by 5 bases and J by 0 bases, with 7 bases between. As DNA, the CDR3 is TGCGCCAGCAGCAACGACTACCAAGAGACCCAGTACTTC. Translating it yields CASSNDYQETQYF.

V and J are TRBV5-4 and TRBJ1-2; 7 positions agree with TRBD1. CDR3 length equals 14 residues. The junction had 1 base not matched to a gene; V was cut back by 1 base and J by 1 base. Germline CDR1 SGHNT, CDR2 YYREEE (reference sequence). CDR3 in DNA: TGTGCCAGCAGCTTGCCAGGGGGTAACTATGGCTACACCTTC. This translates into CASSLPGGNYGYTF.

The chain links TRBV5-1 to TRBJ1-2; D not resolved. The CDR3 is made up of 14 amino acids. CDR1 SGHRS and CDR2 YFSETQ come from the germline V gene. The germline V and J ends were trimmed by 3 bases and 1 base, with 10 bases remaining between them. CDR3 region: CASSSAGINYGYTF. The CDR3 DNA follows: TGCGCCAGCAGCTCCGCGGGAATTAACTATGGCTACACCTTC.

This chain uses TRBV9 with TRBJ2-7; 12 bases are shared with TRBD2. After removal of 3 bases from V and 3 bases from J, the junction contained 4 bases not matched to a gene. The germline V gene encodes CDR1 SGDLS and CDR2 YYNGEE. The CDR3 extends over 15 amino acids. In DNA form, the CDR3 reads TGTGCCAGCAGCGGCCCGGGACTAGCGGGCTACGAGCAGTACTTC. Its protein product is CASSGPGLAGYEQYF.

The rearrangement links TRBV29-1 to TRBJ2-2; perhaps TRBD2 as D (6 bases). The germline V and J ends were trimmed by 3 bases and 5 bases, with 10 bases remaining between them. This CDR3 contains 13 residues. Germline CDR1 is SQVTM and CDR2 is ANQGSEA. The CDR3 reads CSVDVRGTGELFF. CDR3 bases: TGCAGCGTTGACGTCCGGGGGACCGGGGAGCTGTTTTTT.

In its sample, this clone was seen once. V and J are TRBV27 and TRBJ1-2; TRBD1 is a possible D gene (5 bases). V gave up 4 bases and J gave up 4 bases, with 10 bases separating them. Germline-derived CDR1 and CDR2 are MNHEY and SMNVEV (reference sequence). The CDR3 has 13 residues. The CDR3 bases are TGTGCCAGCAGTTCGCAGGGTAGCTATGGCTACACCTTC. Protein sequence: CASSSQGSYGYTF.

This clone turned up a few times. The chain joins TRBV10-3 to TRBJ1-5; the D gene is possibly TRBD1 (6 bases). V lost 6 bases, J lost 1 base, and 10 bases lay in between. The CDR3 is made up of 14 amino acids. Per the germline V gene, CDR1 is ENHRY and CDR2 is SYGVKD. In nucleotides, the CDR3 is TGTGCCATCAGCCGGGACACCAGCAATCAGCCCCAGCATTTT. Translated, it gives CAISRDTSNQPQHF.

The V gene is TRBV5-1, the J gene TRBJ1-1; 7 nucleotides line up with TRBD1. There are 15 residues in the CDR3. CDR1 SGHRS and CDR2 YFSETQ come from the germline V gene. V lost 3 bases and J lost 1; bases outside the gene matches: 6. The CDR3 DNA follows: TGCGCCAGCAGCTCCCGGGGACAGCAGAACACTGAAGCTTTCTTT. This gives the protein CASSSRGQQNTEAFF. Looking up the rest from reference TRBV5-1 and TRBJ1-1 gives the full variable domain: KAGVTQTPRYLIKTRGQQVTLSCSPISGHRSVSWYQQTPGQGLQFLFEYFSETQRNKGNFPGRFSGRQFSNSRSEMNVSTLELGDSALYLCASSSRGQQNTEAFFGQGTRLTVV.

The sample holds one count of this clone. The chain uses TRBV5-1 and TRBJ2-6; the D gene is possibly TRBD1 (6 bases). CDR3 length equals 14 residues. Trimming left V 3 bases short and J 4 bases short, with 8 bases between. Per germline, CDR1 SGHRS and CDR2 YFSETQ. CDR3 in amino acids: CASSYGQGANVLTF. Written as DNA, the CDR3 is TGCGCCAGCAGCTACGGACAGGGGGCCAACGTCCTGACTTTC.

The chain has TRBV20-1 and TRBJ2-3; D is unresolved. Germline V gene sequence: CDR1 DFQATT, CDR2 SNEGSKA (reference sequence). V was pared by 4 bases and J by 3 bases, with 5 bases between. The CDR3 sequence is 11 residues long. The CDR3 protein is CSAKLTDTQYF. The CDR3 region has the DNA TGCAGTGCTAAATTAACAGATACGCAGTATTTT.

The CDR3 DNA reads TGTGCCAGCAGTAGACAGGGGGGAAGGTTCCAGCCCCAGCATTTT. It is translated as CASSRQGGRFQPQHF. The rearrangement uses TRBV27 and TRBJ1-5, with 9 bases fitting TRBD1. CDR1 and CDR2 (germline): MNHEY, SMNVEV (reference sequence). V lost 5 bases and J lost 7; bases outside the gene matches: 9. The CDR3 extends over 15 amino acids.

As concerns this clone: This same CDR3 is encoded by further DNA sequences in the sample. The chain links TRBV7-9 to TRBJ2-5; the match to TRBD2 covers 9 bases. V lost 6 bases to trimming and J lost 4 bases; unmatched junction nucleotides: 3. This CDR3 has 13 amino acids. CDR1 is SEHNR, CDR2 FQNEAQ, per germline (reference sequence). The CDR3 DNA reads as TGTGCCAGCAGTTCTAGCGGGGCAGAGACCCAGTACTTC. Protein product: CASSSSGAETQYF.

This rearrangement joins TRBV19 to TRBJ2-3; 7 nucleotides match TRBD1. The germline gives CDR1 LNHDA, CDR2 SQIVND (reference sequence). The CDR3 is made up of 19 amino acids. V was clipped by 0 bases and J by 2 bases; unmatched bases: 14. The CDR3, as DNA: TGTGCCAGTAGTATAGATGGGATTGGAGCAGGGGGATACACAGATACGCAGTATTTT. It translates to CASSIDGIGAGGYTDTQYF.

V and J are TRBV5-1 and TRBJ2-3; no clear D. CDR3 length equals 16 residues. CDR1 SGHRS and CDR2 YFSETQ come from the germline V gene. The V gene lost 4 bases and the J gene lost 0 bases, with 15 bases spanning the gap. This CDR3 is CASSRSRVFSTDTQYF. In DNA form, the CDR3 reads TGCGCCAGCAGCCGTAGCCGGGTTTTTAGCACAGATACGCAGTATTTT.

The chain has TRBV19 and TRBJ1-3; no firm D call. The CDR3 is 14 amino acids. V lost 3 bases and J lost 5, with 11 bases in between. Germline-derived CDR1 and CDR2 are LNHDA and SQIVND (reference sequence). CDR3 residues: CASSMSSGRNTIYF. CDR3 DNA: TGTGCCAGTAGTATGAGTAGCGGACGAAACACCATATATTTT. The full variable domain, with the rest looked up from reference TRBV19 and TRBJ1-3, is DGGITQSPKYLFRKEGQNVTLSCEQNLNHDAMYWYRQDPGQGLRLIYYSQIVNDFQKGDIAEGYSVSREKKESFPLTVTSAQKNPTAFYLCASSMSSGRNTIYFGEGSWLTVV.